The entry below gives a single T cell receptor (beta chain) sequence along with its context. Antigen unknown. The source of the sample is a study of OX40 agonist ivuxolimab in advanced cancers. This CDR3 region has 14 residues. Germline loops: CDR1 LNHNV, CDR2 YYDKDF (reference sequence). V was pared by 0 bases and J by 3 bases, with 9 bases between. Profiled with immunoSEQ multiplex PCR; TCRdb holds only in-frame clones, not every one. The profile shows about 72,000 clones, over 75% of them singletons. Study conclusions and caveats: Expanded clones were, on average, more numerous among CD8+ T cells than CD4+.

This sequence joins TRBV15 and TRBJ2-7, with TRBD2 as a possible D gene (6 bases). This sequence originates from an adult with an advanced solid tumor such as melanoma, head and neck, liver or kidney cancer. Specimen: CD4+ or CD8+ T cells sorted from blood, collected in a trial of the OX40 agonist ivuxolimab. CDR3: CATSRDLANYEQYF. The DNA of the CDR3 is TGTGCCACCAGCAGAGATCTAGCGAACTACGAGCAGTACTTC.